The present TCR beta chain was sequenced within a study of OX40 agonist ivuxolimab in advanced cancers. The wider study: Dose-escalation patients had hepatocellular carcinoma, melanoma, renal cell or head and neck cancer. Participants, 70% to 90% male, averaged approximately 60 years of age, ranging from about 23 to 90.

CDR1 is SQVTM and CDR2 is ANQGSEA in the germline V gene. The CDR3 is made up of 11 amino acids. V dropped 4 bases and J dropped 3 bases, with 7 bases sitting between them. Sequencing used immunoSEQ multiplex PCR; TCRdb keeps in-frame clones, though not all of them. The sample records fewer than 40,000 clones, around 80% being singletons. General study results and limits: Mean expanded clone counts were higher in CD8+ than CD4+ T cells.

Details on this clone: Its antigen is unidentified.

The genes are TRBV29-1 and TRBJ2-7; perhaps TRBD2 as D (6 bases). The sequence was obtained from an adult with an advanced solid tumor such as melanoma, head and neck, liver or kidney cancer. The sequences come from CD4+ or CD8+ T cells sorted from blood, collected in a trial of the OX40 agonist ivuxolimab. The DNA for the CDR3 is TGCAGCGTTGGCGGGGACTACGAGCAGTACTTC. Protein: CSVGGDYEQYF.